This TCR beta chain was recorded in a study of PD-L1 blockade in urothelial cancer. As for the study in general: About 90% of the roughly 29 patients were men who had bladder-origin urothelial cancer. Blood was evaluated 3 weeks (second dose) and 6 weeks after therapy began. Median T cell yield from blood was about 130,000.

Only one count was recorded for this clone. Time point indicated: pretreatment peripheral blood. Locally advanced or metastatic urothelial carcinoma affected the patients. Profiling relied on immunoSEQ multiplex PCR, and the TCRdb table lists in-frame clones only, not all of them. The data show about 38,000 clones, with around 85% seen just once and 12% to 15% held by the top ten. This TCR was sampled from an older man with urothelial cancer. The sample consisted of PBMCs, taken around atezolizumab (anti-PD-L1) treatment.

The CDR3, as DNA: TGCAGCGTCCGGGGGGGGGTCCACTACGAGCAGTACTTC. Residues: CSVRGGVHYEQYF. J is TRBJ2-7 and V is TRBV29-1; 8 bases line up with TRBD2. Germline values: CDR1 SQVTM, CDR2 ANQGSEA. The CDR3 length is 13 residues. The V gene end was trimmed by 6 bases and the J gene end by 3 bases; junction bases not matched to a gene: 7.